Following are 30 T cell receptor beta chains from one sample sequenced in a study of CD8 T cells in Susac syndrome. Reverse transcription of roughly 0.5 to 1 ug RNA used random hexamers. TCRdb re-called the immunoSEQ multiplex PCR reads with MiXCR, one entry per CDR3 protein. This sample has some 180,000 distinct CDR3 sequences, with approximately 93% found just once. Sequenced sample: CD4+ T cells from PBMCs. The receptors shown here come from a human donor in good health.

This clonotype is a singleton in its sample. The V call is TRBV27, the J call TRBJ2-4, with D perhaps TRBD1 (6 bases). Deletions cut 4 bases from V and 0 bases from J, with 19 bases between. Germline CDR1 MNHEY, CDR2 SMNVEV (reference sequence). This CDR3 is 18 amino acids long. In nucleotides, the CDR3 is TGTGCCAGCAGTTCGACAGGCCCTGGGCCGAGAGCCAAAAACATTCAGTACTTC. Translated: CASSSTGPGPRAKNIQYF.

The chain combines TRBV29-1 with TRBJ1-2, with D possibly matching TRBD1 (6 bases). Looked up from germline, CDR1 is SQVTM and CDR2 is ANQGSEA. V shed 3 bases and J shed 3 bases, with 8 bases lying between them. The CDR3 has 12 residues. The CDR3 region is CSVDAGDYGYTF. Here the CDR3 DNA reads TGCAGCGTTGACGCAGGGGACTATGGCTACACCTTC.

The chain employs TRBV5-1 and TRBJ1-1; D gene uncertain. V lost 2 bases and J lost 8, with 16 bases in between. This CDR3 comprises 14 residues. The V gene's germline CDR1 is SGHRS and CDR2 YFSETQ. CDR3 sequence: CASSFAVGQGEAFF. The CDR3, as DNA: TGCGCCAGCAGCTTCGCAGTTGGGCAAGGGGAAGCTTTCTTT.

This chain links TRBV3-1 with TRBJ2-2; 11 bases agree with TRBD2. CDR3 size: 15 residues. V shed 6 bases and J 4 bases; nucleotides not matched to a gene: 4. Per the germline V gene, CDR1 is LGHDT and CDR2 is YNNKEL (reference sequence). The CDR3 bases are TGTGCCAGCAGGCGGACTAGCGGGTCCACCGGGGAGCTGTTTTTT. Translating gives CASRRTSGSTGELFF.

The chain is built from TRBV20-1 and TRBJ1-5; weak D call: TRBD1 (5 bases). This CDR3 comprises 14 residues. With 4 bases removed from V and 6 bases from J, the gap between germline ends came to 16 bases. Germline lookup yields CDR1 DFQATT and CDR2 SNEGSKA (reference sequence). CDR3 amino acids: CSAINYRGSQPQHF. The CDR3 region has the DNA TGCAGTGCTATCAACTACCGGGGGTCTCAGCCCCAGCATTTT.

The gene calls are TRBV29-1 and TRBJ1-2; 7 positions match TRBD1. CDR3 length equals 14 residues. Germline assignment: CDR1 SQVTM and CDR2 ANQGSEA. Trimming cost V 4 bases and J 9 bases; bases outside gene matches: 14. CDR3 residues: CSVGPDRVQISYTF. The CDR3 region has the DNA TGCAGCGTTGGCCCCGACAGGGTTCAGATCAGCTACACCTTC.

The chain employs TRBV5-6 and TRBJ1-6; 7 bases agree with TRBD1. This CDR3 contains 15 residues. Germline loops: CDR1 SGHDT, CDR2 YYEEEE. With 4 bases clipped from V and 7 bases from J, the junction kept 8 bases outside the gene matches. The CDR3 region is CASSGNRGGNSPLHF. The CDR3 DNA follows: TGTGCCAGCAGCGGAAACAGGGGAGGGAATTCACCCCTCCACTTT.

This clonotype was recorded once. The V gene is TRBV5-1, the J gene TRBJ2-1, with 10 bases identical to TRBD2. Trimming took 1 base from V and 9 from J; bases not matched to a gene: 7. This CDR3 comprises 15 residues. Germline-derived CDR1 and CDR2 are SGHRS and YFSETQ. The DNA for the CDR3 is TGCGCCAGCAGCTTGCTAGCGGGGGCTCGGAGTGAGCAGTTCTTC. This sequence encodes CASSLLAGARSEQFF.

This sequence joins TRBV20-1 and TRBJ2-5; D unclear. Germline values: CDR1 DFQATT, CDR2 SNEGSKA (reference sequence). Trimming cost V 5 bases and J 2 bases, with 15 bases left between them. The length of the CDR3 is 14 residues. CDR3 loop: CSAVPPIPQETQYF. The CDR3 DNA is TGCAGTGCTGTGCCCCCCATCCCGCAAGAGACCCAGTACTTC.

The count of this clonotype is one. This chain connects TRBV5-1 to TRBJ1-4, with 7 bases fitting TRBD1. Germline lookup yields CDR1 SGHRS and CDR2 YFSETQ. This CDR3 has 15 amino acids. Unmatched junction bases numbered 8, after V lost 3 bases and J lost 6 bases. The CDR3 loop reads CASSSQGSGYEKLFF. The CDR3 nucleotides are TGCGCCAGCAGCTCACAGGGGTCCGGGTATGAAAAACTGTTTTTT.

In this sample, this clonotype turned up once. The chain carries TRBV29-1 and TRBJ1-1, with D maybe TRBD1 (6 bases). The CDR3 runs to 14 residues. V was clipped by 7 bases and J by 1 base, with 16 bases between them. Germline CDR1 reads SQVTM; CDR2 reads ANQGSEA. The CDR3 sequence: CSARRTAENTEAFF. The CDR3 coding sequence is TGCAGCGCCCGTCGGACAGCCGAGAACACTGAAGCTTTCTTT.

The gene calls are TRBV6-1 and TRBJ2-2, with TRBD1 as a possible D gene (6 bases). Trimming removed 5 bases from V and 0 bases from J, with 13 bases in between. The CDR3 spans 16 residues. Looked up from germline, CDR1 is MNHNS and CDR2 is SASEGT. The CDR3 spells CASSPMRTANTGELFF. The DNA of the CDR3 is TGTGCCAGCAGTCCAATGAGGACAGCGAACACCGGGGAGCTGTTTTTT.

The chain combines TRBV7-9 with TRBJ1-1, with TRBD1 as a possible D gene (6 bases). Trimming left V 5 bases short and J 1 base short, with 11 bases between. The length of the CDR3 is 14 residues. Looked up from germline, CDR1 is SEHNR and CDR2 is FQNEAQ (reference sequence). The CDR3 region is CASSVKTGNTEAFF. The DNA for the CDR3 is TGTGCCAGCAGCGTAAAGACAGGGAACACTGAAGCTTTCTTT.

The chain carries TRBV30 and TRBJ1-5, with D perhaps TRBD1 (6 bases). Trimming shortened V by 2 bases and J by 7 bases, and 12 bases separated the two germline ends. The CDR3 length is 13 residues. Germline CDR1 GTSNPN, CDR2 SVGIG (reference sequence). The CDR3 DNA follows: TGTGCCTGGAGTTTACAGGGAGGACAGCCCCAGCATTTT. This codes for CAWSLQGGQPQHF.

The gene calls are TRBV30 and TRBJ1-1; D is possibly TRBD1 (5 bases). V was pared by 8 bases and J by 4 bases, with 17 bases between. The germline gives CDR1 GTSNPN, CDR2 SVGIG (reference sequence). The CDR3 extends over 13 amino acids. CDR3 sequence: CASIRQGGTEAFF. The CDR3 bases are TGTGCCAGCATCCGGCAGGGTGGCACTGAAGCTTTCTTT.

The CDR3 region has the DNA TGCAGTGCTCCGGGACTAGCGGGGAGCTCCTACAATGAGCAGTTCTTC. It codes for CSAPGLAGSSYNEQFF. The chain combines TRBV20-1 with TRBJ2-1; 13 bases match TRBD2. CDR3 size: 16 residues. The germline V gene encodes CDR1 DFQATT and CDR2 SNEGSKA (reference sequence). V lost 5 bases and J lost 0; bases outside the gene matches: 4.

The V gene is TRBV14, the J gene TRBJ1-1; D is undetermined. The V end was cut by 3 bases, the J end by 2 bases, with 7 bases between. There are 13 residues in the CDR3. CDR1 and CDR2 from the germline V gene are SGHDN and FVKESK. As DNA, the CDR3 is TGTGCCAGCAGCCAGGGCGGAAACACTGAAGCTTTCTTT. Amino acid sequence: CASSQGGNTEAFF.

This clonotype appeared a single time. CDR3 nucleotide sequence: TGTGCCAGCAGCCTCGAGGGGAGCGGGGCGACTGGGACAGATACGCAGTATTTT. This codes for CASSLEGSGATGTDTQYF. The chain employs TRBV3-1 and TRBJ2-3, with TRBD2 matching 7 bases. Germline V gene sequence: CDR1 LGHDT, CDR2 YNNKEL (reference sequence). CDR3 size: 18 residues. The junction had 16 bases not matched to a gene; V was cut back by 4 bases and J by 3 bases.

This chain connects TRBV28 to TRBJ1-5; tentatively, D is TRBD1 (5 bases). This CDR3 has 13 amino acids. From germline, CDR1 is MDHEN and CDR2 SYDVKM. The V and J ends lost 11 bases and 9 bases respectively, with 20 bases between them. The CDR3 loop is CAGKGTGLRPQHF. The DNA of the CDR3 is TGTGCCGGAAAGGGAACAGGCCTTCGGCCCCAGCATTTT.

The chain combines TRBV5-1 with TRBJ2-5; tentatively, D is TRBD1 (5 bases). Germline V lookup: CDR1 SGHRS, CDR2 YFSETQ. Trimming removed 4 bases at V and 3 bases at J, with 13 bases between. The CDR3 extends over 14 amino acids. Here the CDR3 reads CASSVSGFEETQYF. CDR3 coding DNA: TGCGCCAGCAGCGTTTCAGGGTTCGAAGAGACCCAGTACTTC.

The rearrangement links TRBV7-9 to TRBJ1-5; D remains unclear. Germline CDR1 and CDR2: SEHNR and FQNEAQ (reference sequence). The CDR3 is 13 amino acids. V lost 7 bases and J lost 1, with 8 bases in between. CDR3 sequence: CASTLSSNQPQHF. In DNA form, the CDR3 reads TGTGCCAGCACCTTGTCGAGCAATCAGCCCCAGCATTTT.

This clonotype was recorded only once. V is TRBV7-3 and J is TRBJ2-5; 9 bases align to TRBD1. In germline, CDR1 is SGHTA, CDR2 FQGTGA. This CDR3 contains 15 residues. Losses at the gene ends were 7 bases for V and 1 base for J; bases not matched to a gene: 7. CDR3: CASNPGQGSQETQYF. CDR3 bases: TGTGCCAGCAATCCGGGACAGGGAAGCCAAGAGACCCAGTACTTC.

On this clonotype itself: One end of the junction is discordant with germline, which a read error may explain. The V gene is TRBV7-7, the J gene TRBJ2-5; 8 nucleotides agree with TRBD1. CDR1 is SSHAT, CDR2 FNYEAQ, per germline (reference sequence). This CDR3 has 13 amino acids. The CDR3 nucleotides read TGTGCTAGCAGCTTAGACAGGGGAGAGACCCAGTACTTC. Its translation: CASSLDRGETQYF.

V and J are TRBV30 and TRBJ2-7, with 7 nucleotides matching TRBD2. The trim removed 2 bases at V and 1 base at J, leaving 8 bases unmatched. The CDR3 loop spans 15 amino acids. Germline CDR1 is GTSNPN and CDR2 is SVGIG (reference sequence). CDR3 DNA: TGTGCCTGGAGTCGATGGGGGGGAGGGTCCTACGAGCAGTACTTC. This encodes CAWSRWGGGSYEQYF.

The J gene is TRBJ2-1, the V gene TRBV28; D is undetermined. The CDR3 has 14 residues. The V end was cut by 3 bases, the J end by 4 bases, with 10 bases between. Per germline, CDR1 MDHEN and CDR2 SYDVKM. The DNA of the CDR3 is TGTGCCAGCAGTTTGGTCGGAGAGTACAATGAGCAGTTCTTC. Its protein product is CASSLVGEYNEQFF.

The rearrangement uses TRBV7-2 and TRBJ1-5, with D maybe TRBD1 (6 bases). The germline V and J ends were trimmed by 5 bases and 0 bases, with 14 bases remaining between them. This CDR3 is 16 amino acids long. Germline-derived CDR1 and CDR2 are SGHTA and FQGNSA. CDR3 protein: CASSTRGGGSNQPQHF. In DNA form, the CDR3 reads TGTGCCAGCAGCACCCGGGGAGGGGGTAGCAATCAGCCCCAGCATTTT.

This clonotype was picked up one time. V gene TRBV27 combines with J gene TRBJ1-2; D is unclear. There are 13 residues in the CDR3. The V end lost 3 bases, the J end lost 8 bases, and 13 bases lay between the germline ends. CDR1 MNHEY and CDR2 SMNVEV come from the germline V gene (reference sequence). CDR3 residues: CASSFRGLRGYTF. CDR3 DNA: TGTGCCAGCAGTTTTCGGGGTTTACGAGGCTACACCTTC.

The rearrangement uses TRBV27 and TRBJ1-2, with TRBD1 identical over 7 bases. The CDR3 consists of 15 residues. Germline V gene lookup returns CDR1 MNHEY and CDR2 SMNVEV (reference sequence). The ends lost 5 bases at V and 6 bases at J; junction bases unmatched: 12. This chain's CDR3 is CASSPRQGAHHGYTF. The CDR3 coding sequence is TGTGCCAGCAGTCCTAGACAGGGAGCCCATCATGGCTACACCTTC.

CDR3 DNA sequence: TGCAGTGCTAGGACCCTAGGGACTTCCACCGGCGTGAATACGCAGTATTTT. This codes for CSARTLGTSTGVNTQYF. The chain is built from TRBV20-1 and TRBJ2-3, with a weak D call TRBD2 (6 bases). The germline gives CDR1 DFQATT, CDR2 SNEGSKA (reference sequence). The V and J ends lost 3 bases and 7 bases respectively, with 26 bases between them. The CDR3 consists of 17 residues.

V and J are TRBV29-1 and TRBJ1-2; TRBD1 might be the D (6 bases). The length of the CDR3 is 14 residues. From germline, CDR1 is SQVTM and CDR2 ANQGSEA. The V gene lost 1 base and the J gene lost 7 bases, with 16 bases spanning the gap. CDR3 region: CSVEVGLQGGGYTF. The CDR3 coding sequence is TGCAGCGTTGAAGTCGGCTTACAGGGTGGTGGCTACACCTTC.